This entry features one T cell receptor (beta chain) sequence. The specificity of this receptor is unknown. No base quality values were provided; no much bigger clone lies one nucleotide off. Using the deep immunoSEQ assay, TCR CDR3 regions were amplified from genomic DNA by multiplex PCR. Extracted genomic DNA from each cell subset was spread evenly across all wells of several immunoSEQ 96-well plates, with each plate serving as a replicate. For sorted subsets, each replicate PCR was loaded with approximately 0.2 ug genomic DNA, equivalent to about 30,000 T cell genomes. Purified libraries were measured with a Qubit 3.0 fluorometer, size-checked on a Bioanalyzer 2100, and measured again with the KAPA Library Quantification kit. Each immunoSEQ 96-well plate was sequenced on its own single-read 150-cycle Illumina NextSeq 550 flow cell. The source study handled its data this way. Because the immunoSEQ output included only junctional sequences and no quality scores, the filtering could not be the same as the filtering used for full-length reads. Sequences were annotated with PyIR, a Python wrapper for IgBLAST v1.9, and V/J genes and CDR3 were assigned using IMGT germline references. Reads were filtered out if the reads had weak V/J assignments (E-value above 1e-6), no CDR3, stop codons, out-of-frame junctions, or ambiguous translated residues. V3J clonotypes were defined by identical inferred V gene, J gene, and CDR3 amino acid sequence. Percentage overlap between repertoires was computed as shared unique clonotypes divided by the size of the smaller repertoire. RTK rarefaction, the Chao1 estimator, and Recon v2.1 estimates of unobserved clonotypes were used to assess repertoire richness. OLGA was used to compute generation probabilities for all TCRbeta clonotypes that the gDNA method yielded from a few donors. As stored in TCRdb, this immuneACCESS dataset retains in-frame rearrangements with V and J assigned. A fraction of the clones does not appear; measured against another copy, unresolved V genes explain less than half of the discrepancy, and the remainder lacks a known reason. D and trimming were read from the DNA, whereas the V and J calls and clone size are those reported in that table. In all, the sample holds millions of clones, and approximately 94% of those were seen once. The top ten hold about 1.1% of the sample.

CD8 naive samples were obtained by positive selection for CCR7 among CD45RO-negative cells, yielding a CD45RA+CCR7+ population from which TemRA cells were excluded. Healthy HIV-negative adults with no recently reported acute infections or vaccinations were included as donors. Every donor was a Caucasian adult living in Nashville, Tennessee, USA. Blood was obtained by leukapheresis, after which PBMCs were separated by Ficoll-Histopaque density gradient centrifugation and cryopreserved in liquid nitrogen vapor phase. Purity and quantity of every magnetically sorted T cell population were checked by analytical flow cytometry. Genomic DNA was isolated from every sorted fraction and measured by UV absorbance on a Nanodrop 2000c. This sample was included in a study of shared clonotypes between healthy human individuals (dated by TCRdb to the early 2020s). In terms of the full investigation: Two women and a few men aged 18 to 49 years were included in the cohort. Between about 0.94 and 8.9 billion PBMCs per donor were obtained by leukapheresis. To estimate repertoire size and how much clonotypes are shared between individuals, the study performed deep sequencing of blood TCR repertoires from a few healthy adults. Libraries were prepared and TCR repertoires were sequenced by different laboratories using diverse techniques, in order to increase sequencing depth and limit assay-specific biases. Per donor, three plates each were used for CD4 naive and CD4 memory, two for CD8 naive, and one for CD8 memory. Points the paper makes about the study in general: Sampling was restricted to blood, and TCR repertoires in tissues likely differ from the TCR repertoires found in blood. Even with the large sequencing depth, rarefaction of the sorted-subset datasets indicated that sequencing was incomplete. Compared with non-shared clonotypes, the clonotypes found in all four sorted-subset donors had higher generation probabilities. Estimated clonotype richness was generally larger for naive than for memory subsets. Based on pairwise subsampling, the degree of clonotype sharing among donors was expected to be affected by sequencing depth. Because the study included a small number of donors, the genetic and exposure-history diversity represented was limited. Across a handful of donors, approximately 5% of naive CD4, roughly 3.3% of naive CD8, roughly 2.3% of memory CD4, and roughly 0.41% of memory CD8 clonotypes were shared.

V trim: 8 bases; J trim: 14 bases; unmatched bases: 16. Reading the germline V gene (reference sequence) gives CDR1 GTSNPN and CDR2 SVGIG. Reading from cysteine to phenylalanine, the CDR3 counts 13 amino acids. Only the CDR3 region is kept as DNA, spanning 39 bases read in frame from base 1. This sequence uses TRBV30 and TRBJ2-1, with 9 middle bases fitting TRBD2. The sequence derives from a man younger than 35 in good health. The material sequenced was naive CD8+ T cells sorted from blood. The cell subset or site label on this specimen signifies: CD45RA+CCR7+. The DNA is TGTGCCCTCGGACAGCCCGGGACTAGCTACGAGTTCTTC. Its translation reads: CALGQPGTSYEFF.